The clone carrying this TCR beta chain was seen many times. Time point specified: longitudinal time-point 2. The unsorted libraries had their origin in 2 million PBMCs stored at -80 C. The data belong to a study of neurological immune-mediated disorders. By 5'RACE with 10-nucleotide random UMIs, the cDNA was made. From the 5' RACE reads, TCRdb called clonotypes with MiXCR, one entry per CDR3 protein. This table holds tens of thousands of distinct CDR3 sequences, around a tenth found once. Germline-derived CDR1 and CDR2 are DFQATT and SNEGSKA (reference sequence). This CDR3 comprises 15 residues. J lost 0 bases, V lost 1 base, and 3 bases had no gene match.

V is TRBV20-1 and J is TRBJ2-1; 7 nucleotides line up with TRBD2. Sequenced material: PBMCs. The receptor was derived from a man aged 30 to 45 in good health. The CDR3 is CSARGGGSSYNEQFF. In DNA, the CDR3 is TGCAGTGCTAGAGGGGGCGGGAGCTCCTACAATGAGCAGTTCTTC.